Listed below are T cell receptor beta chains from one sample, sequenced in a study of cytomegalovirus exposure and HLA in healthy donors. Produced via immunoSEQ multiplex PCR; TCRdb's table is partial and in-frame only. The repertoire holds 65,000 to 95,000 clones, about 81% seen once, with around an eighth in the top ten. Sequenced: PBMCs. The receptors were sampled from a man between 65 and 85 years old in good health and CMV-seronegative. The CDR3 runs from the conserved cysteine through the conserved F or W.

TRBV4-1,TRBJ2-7,CASSQGERLAGDEQYF
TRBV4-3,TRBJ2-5,CASSQDLGRGALETQYF
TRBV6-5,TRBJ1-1,CASRSNRPYTEAFF
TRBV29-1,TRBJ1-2,CSVVAGVVERGYTF
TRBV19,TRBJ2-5,CASSSGTGGETQYF
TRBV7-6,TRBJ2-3,CASSLAPGDTQYF
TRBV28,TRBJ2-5,CASHSQETQYF
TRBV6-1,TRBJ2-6,CASSWRGPGANVLTF
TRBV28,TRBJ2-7,CASSQQGVLQYEQYF
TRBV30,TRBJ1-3,CAWGTGGRNTIYF